This TCR beta chain stems from a study of beta chain features in type 1 diabetes. For the study at large: Cell yields, gender and age were similar in healthy donors and patients. Findings of the study overall: Within each of all four CD4+ subsets, Type 1 diabetes patients had TCRB CDR3s that were moderately but significantly shorter.

With regard to this clone: Its cognate antigen is unknown.

The isolated RNA, all of it, was reverse transcribed, so expressed TCRB transcripts were what got sequenced. Measured with immunoSEQ multiplex PCR; TCRdb has only the in-frame clones, and not every one. The sample yields about 270,000 clones, roughly an eighth seen once. The germline V gene encodes CDR1 MGHRA and CDR2 YSYEKL. V was shortened by 1 base and J by 2 bases, with 8 bases between the two germline ends. The CDR3 has 15 residues. Sequences were obtained from naive CD4+ T cells from blood. This sequence joins TRBV4-1 and TRBJ2-2; D is perhaps TRBD1 (5 bases). The sequence came from a man in his thirties or forties with type 1 diabetes. The CDR3 DNA follows: TGCGCCAGCAGCCAAGGGCAGGGCAACACCGGGGAGCTGTTTTTT. It encodes CASSQGQGNTGELFF.